This T cell receptor beta chain was documented in a study of CD8 T cells in ankylosing spondylitis (dated by TCRdb to about 2017). About the investigation overall: T cell receptor beta repertoires were profiled in healthy donors and ankylosing spondylitis patients so that disease-linked TCR variants could be found. In total, the full study cohort was made up of roughly 110 healthy donors and 25 to 30 ankylosing spondylitis patients. Peripheral blood was sampled, and synovial fluid was additionally collected from ankylosing spondylitis patients.

Turning to this clonotype: Its recognized antigen is unknown. No much larger clone exists at a distance of one base, and base qualities are not known.

In the germline V gene (reference sequence), CDR1 corresponds to DFQATT and CDR2 to SNEGSKA. V loses 2 bases of germline sequence and J loses 3 bases, and the interval between the two ends is 12 bases. The CDR3 contains 14 residues, cysteine and phenylalanine counted. The read is trimmed to its CDR3 DNA, 42 bases read in frame from base 1. The instrument given in TCRdb is Illumina HiSeq 2500. Quantitative 5'-RACE with molecular barcodes was used to prepare TCR beta libraries. As for the original processing: Disease-linked TCR variants were identified with a new computational method built on a probabilistic model of VDJ rearrangement. TCRdb applied fastp at Q25 and MiXCR to the public reads, then kept only in-frame beta chains. Here each entry gathers all rows of one CDR3 protein and keeps the most common genes and DNA. The V and J calls and clone size come from TCRdb's table, not from the authors' own analysis. Across this sample there are around 890,000 distinct CDR3 sequences, with 12% seen only once. The ten largest clones represent under 0.6% of the sample.

What the research found in general, with its limitations: The disease-linked clones were reported as significantly enriched in matched synovial fluid samples from ankylosing spondylitis patients. The disease-linked clones had a CD8+ phenotype and were found at relatively low frequencies in peripheral blood. Some motif variants were previously reported in synovial fluid and blood of reactive arthritis patients, suggesting common disease-initiation mechanisms. Blood from ankylosing spondylitis patients appeared to be characterized by a TCR beta motif made up of eight highly homologous amino acid variants.

This sequence uses TRBV20-1 and TRBJ2-3; no confident D gene assignment can be made. The sequenced sample was blood, either unsorted or a sorted T cell fraction (not recorded which). This clonotype originated in a male donor with ankylosing spondylitis. The nucleotide sequence is TGCAGTGCTAGATCCGGGCGTTGGACAGATACGCAGTATTTT. Its amino acids are CSARSGRWTDTQYF.